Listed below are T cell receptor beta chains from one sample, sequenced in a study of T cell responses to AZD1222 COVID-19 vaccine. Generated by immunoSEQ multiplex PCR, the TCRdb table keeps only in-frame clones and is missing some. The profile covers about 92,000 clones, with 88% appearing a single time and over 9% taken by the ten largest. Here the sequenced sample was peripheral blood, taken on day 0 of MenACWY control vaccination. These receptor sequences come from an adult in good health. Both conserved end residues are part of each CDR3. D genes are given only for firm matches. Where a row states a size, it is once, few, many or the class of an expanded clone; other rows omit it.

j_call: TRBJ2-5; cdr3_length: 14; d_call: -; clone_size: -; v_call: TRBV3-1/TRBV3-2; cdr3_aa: CASSPVRGRETQYF; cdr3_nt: TGTGCCAGCAGCCCCGTCAGGGGAAGGGAGACCCAGTACTTC
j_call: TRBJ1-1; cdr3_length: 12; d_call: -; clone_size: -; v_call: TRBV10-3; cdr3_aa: CAIKTANTEAFF; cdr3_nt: TGTGCCATAAAGACAGCGAACACTGAAGCTTTCTTT
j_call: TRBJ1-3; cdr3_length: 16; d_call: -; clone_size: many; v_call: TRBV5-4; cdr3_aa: CASSLGSGTSGNTIYF; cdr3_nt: TGTGCCAGCAGCTTGGGGAGTGGAACCTCTGGAAACACCATATATTTT
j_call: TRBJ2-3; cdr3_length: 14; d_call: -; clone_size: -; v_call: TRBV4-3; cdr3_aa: CASSQDRAADTQYF; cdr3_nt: TGCGCCAGCAGCCAAGATCGAGCGGCAGATACGCAGTATTTT
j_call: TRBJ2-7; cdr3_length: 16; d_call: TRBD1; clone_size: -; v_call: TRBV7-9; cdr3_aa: CASSVNLGQGNYEQYF; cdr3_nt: TGTGCCAGCAGCGTAAACCTCGGACAGGGGAATTACGAGCAGTACTTC
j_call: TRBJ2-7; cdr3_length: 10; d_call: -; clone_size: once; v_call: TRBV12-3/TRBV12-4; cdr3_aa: CASPGFGQYF; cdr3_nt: TGTGCCAGCCCTGGATTTGGGCAGTACTTC
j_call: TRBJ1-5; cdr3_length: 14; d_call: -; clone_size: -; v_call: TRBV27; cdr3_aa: CASRGPDRNQPQHF; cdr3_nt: TGTGCCAGCAGGGGCCCCGACAGGAATCAGCCCCAGCATTTT
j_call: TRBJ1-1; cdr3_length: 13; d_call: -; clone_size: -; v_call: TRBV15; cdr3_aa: CATSRSRGVEAFF; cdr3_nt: TGTGCCACCAGCAGAAGTCGAGGTGTTGAAGCTTTCTTT
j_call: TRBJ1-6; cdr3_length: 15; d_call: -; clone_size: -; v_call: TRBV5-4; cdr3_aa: CASSLVTGYNSPLHF; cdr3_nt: TGTGCCAGCAGCTTGGTAACAGGATATAATTCACCCCTCCACTTT
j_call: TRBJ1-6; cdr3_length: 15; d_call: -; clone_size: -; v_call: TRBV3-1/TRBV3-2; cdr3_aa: CASSQGGADNSPLHF; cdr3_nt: TGTGCCAGCAGCCAGGGGGGGGCCGATAATTCACCCCTCCACTTT
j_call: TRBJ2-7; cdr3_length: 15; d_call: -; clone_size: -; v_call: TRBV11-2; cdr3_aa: CASSLVIGEPYEQYF; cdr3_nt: TGTGCCAGCAGCTTGGTCATCGGGGAACCATACGAGCAGTACTTC
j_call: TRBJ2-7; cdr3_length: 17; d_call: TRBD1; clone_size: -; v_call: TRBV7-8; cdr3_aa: CASSLGQQGSDRYEQYF; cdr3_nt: TGTGCCAGCAGCTTAGGGCAACAGGGGTCAGACCGCTACGAGCAGTACTTC
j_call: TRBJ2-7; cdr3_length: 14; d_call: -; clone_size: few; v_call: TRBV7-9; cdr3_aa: CASSLSHRVYEQYF; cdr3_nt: TGTGCCAGCAGCTTATCTCACAGGGTCTACGAGCAGTACTTC
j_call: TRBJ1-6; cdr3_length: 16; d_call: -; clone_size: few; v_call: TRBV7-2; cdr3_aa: CASSLGGRVSNSPLHF; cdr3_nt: TGTGCCAGCAGCTTAGGTGGCAGGGTGTCCAATTCACCCCTCCACTTT
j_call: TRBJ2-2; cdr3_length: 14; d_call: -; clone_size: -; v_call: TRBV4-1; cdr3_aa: CASSQPQASGELFF; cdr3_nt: TGCGCCAGCAGCCAGCCACAGGCCTCCGGGGAGCTGTTTTTT
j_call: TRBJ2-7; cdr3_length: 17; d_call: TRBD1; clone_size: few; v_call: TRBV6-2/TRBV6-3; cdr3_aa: CASSTERYPDRGLEQYF; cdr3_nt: TGTGCCAGCAGTACCGAACGCTACCCGGACAGGGGGCTCGAGCAGTACTTC
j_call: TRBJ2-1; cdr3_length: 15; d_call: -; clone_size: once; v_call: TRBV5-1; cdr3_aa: CASSWTVSSYNEQFF; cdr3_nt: TGCGCCAGCAGCTGGACCGTCAGCTCCTACAATGAGCAGTTCTTC
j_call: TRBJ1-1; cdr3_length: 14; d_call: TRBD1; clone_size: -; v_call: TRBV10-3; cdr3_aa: CAINNKTGGTEAFF; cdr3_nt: TGTGCCATCAATAACAAGACAGGGGGGACTGAAGCTTTCTTT
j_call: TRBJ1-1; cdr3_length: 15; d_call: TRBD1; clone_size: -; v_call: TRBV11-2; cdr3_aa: CASSTRTGGNTEAFF; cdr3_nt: TGTGCCAGCAGCACACGGACAGGGGGCAACACTGAAGCTTTCTTT
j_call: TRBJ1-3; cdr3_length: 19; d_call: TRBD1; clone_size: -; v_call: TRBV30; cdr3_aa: CAWKPGTGKGGRSGNTIYF; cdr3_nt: TGTGCCTGGAAGCCTGGGACAGGGAAGGGAGGTCGTTCTGGAAACACCATATATTTT
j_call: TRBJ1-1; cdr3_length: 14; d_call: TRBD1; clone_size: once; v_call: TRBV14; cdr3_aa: CASSPGTGYTEAFF; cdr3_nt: TGTGCCAGCAGCCCCGGGACAGGGTACACTGAAGCTTTCTTT
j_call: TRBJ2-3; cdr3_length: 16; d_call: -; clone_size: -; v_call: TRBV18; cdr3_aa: CASSQADLERADTQYF; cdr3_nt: TGTGCCAGCTCACAGGCCGACCTGGAACGGGCAGATACGCAGTATTTT
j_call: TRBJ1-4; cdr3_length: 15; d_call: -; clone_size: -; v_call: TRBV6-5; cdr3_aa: CASSYSTGDNEKLFF; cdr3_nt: TGTGCCAGCAGTTACTCGACCGGGGACAATGAAAAACTGTTTTTT
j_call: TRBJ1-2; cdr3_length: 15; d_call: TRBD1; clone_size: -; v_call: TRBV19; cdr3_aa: CASREYRQGDYGYTF; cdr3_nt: TGTGCCAGTAGAGAATATAGACAGGGTGACTATGGCTACACCTTC
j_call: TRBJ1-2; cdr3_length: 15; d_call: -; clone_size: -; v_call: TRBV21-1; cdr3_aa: CASSKPRDGNYGYTF; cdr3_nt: TGTGCCAGCAGCAAACCCAGGGACGGTAACTATGGCTACACCTTC
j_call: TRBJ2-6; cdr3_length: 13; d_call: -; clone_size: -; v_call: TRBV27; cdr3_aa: CASSLTGANVLTF; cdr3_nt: TGTGCCAGCAGTCTCACTGGGGCCAACGTCCTGACTTTC
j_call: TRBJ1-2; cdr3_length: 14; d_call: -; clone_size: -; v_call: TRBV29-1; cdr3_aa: CSVENSGSVGGYTF; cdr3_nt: TGCAGCGTTGAAAACTCGGGTTCGGTCGGAGGCTACACCTTC
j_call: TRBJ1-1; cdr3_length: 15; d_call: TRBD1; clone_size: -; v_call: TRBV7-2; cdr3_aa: CASSSRQGGGTEAFF; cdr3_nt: TGTGCCAGCAGCTCCCGACAGGGAGGAGGCACTGAAGCTTTCTTT
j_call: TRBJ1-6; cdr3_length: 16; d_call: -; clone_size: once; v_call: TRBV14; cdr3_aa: CASSHLVTGGDSPLHF; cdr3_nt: TGTGCCAGCAGCCACCTTGTAACGGGGGGCGATTCACCCCTCCACTTT
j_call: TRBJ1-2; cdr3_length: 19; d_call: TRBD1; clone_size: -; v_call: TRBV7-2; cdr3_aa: CASRLGVGTGEPTNYGYTF; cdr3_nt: TGTGCCAGCAGGTTGGGGGTTGGGACAGGGGAACCTACTAACTATGGCTACACCTTC
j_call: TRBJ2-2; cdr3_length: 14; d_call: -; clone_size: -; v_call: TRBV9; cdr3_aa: CASSSDGGMGELFF; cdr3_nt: TGTGCCAGCAGCTCCGACGGAGGGATGGGGGAGCTGTTTTTT
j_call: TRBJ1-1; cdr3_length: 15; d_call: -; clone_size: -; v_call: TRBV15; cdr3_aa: CATSGGGDMDTEAFF; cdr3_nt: TGTGCCACGAGCGGGGGTGGGGATATGGACACTGAAGCTTTCTTT
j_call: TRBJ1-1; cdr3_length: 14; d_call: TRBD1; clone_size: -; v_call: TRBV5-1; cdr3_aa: CASSYGQGNTEAFF; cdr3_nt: TGCGCCAGCAGCTACGGACAGGGGAACACTGAAGCTTTCTTT
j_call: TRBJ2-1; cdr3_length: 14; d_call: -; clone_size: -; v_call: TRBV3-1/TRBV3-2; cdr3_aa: CASSLWTKWNEQFF; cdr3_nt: TGTGCCAGCAGCCTGTGGACTAAATGGAATGAGCAGTTCTTC
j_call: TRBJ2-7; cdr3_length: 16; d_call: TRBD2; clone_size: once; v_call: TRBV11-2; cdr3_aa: CASSLGAGVLSYEQYF; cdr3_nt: TGTGCCAGCAGCTTAGGGGCGGGGGTCCTCTCCTACGAGCAGTACTTC
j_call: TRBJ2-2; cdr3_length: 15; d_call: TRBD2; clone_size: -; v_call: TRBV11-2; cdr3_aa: CASSFGGGASGELFF; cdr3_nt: TGTGCCAGCAGCTTTGGCGGGGGGGCCTCTGGGGAGCTGTTTTTT
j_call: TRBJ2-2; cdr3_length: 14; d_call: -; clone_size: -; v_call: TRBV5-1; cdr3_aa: CASSIDENTGELFF; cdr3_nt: TGCGCCAGCAGCATTGACGAGAACACCGGGGAGCTGTTTTTT
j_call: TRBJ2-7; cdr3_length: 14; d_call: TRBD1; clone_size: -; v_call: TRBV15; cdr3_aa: CATSRSQGAYEQYF; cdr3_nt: TGTGCCACCAGCAGAAGCCAGGGGGCCTACGAGCAGTACTTC
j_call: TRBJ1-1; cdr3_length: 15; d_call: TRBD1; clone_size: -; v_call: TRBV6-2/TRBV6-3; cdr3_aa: CASSRRTGMNTEAFF; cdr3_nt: TGTGCCAGCAGTCGTCGGACAGGGATGAACACTGAAGCTTTCTTT
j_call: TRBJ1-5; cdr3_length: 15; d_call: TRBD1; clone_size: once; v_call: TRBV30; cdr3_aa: CAWSSGQGAEQPQHF; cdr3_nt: TGTGCCTGGAGCTCGGGACAGGGAGCGGAACAGCCCCAGCATTTT
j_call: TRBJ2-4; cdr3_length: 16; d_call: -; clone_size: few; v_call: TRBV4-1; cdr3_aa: CASSQRRELAKNIQYF; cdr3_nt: TGCGCCAGCAGCCAAAGACGGGAGCTAGCCAAAAACATTCAGTACTTC
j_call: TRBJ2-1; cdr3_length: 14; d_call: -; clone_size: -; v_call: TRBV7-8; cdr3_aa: CASRSASSYNEQFF; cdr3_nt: TGTGCCAGCAGATCGGCTTCGTCCTACAATGAGCAGTTCTTC
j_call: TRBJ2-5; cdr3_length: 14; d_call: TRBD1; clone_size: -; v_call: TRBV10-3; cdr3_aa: CARTRGQSQETQYF; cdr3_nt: TGTGCCAGGACGAGGGGACAGTCTCAAGAGACCCAGTACTTC
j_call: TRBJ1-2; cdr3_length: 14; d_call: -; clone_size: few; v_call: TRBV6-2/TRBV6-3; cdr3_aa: CASSYGGLYYGYTF; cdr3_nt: TGTGCCAGCAGTTACGGGGGCCTTTACTATGGCTACACCTTC
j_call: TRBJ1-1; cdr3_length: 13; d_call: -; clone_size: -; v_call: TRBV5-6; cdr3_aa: CASSFRVNTEAFF; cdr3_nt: TGTGCCAGCAGCTTCAGGGTGAACACTGAAGCTTTCTTT
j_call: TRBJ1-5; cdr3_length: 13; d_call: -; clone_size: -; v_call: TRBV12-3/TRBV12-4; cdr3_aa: CASSRQTNQPQHF; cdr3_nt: TGTGCCAGCAGCCGACAGACTAATCAGCCCCAGCATTTT
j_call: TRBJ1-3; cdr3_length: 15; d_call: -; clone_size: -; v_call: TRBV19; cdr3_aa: CASSIGHSSGNTIYF; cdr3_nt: TGTGCCAGTAGTATAGGACACAGCTCTGGAAACACCATATATTTT
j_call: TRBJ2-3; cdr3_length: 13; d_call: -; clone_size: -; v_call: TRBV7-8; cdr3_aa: CASSLGLGDTQYF; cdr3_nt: TGTGCCAGCAGCTTAGGGCTAGGAGATACGCAGTATTTT
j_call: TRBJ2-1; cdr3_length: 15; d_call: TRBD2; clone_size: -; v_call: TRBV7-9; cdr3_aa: CASSPRTSGRDEQFF; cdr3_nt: TGTGCCAGCAGCCCCCGGACTAGCGGTAGGGATGAGCAGTTCTTC
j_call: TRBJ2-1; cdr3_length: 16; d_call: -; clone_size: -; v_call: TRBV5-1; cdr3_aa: CASRTPDGSSYNEQFF; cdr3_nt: TGCGCCAGCAGGACCCCGGACGGGAGCTCCTACAATGAGCAGTTCTTC
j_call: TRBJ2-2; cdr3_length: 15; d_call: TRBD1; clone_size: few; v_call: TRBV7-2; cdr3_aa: CASSLTGGDTGELFF; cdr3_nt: TGTGCCAGCAGCCTAACAGGGGGCGACACCGGGGAGCTGTTTTTT
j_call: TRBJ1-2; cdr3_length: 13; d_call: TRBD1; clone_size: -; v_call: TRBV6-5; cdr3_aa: CASMDRVRYGYTF; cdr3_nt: TGTGCCAGCATGGACAGGGTCCGATATGGCTACACCTTC
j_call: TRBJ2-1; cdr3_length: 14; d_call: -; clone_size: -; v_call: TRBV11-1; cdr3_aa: CASSSLGWDNEQFF; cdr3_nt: TGTGCCAGCAGCTCCTTAGGGTGGGATAATGAGCAGTTCTTC
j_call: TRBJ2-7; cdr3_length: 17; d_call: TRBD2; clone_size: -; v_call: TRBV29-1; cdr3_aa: CSVEGLRGGPRSYEQYF; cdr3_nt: TGCAGCGTTGAGGGATTGCGGGGGGGCCCTCGCTCCTACGAGCAGTACTTC
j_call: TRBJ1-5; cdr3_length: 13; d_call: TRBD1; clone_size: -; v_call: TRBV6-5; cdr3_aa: CASRPGQNQPQHF; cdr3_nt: TGTGCCAGCAGACCGGGACAGAATCAGCCCCAGCATTTT